Listed below are T cell receptor beta chains from one sample, sequenced in a study of blood T cell repertoires in COVID-19. Sequencing was performed with immunoSEQ multiplex PCR; in TCRdb, only in-frame clones are kept and a portion is missing. The sample lists about 56,000 clones, less than 90% occurring once. The sequenced sample consisted of peripheral blood. The receptors here all came from a man aged 55 to 70 with COVID-19, enrolled during active disease. Each CDR3 is given with its conserved first and last residue.

V gene: TRBV4-2; J gene: TRBJ2-1; CDR3 protein: CASSQELPGRGNEQFF
V gene: TRBV6-5; J gene: TRBJ2-5; CDR3 protein: CASSDRTGETQYF
V gene: TRBV30; J gene: TRBJ1-1; CDR3 protein: CAWSRDTEAFF
V gene: TRBV30; J gene: TRBJ1-6; CDR3 protein: CAWTGNNSPLHF
V gene: TRBV9; J gene: TRBJ2-7; CDR3 protein: CASSPGGGRVGEQYF
V gene: TRBV7-7; J gene: TRBJ2-5; CDR3 protein: CASSLQLRGGETQYF
V gene: TRBV18; J gene: TRBJ1-2; CDR3 protein: CASFTSQF
V gene: TRBV6-5; J gene: TRBJ1-3; CDR3 protein: CASSPNSSGNTIYF
V gene: TRBV6-5; J gene: TRBJ2-1; CDR3 protein: CASTIAGPYNEQFF
V gene: TRBV11-2; J gene: TRBJ1-1; CDR3 protein: CASSFGQGLNTEAFF
V gene: TRBV29-1; J gene: TRBJ2-3; CDR3 protein: CSVDAGTDTQYF
V gene: TRBV19; J gene: TRBJ2-3; CDR3 protein: CASSTGRTGLADTQYF
V gene: TRBV9; J gene: TRBJ2-1; CDR3 protein: CASSARLAGVREQFF
V gene: TRBV6-5; J gene: TRBJ2-3; CDR3 protein: CASSPDRANRGTQYF
V gene: TRBV5-1; J gene: TRBJ2-5; CDR3 protein: CASSLSSGGKETQYF
V gene: TRBV6-6; J gene: TRBJ2-3; CDR3 protein: CASSYGGILDTQYF
V gene: TRBV15; J gene: TRBJ2-1; CDR3 protein: CATSRDQDNEQFF
V gene: TRBV7-3; J gene: TRBJ2-5; CDR3 protein: CASSRTSGGQETQYF
V gene: TRBV5-1; J gene: TRBJ1-3; CDR3 protein: CASSRDRGFSGNTIYF
V gene: TRBV7-6; J gene: TRBJ1-6; CDR3 protein: CASSITGTGVNSPLHF
V gene: TRBV2; J gene: TRBJ2-1; CDR3 protein: CASSERVGRNEQFF
V gene: TRBV7-3; J gene: TRBJ2-1; CDR3 protein: CASSSGVTNEQFF
V gene: TRBV30; J gene: TRBJ2-7; CDR3 protein: CALRLAPAGEQYF
V gene: TRBV10-3; J gene: TRBJ1-3; CDR3 protein: CAISDGQSSGNTIYF
V gene: TRBV28; J gene: TRBJ2-7; CDR3 protein: CASSLRTSGFTYF
V gene: TRBV25-1; J gene: TRBJ1-4; CDR3 protein: CASSELLRLLNEKLFF
V gene: TRBV30; J gene: TRBJ2-7; CDR3 protein: CASSQGGSYEQYF
V gene: TRBV18; J gene: TRBJ1-4; CDR3 protein: CASSRVVLNEKLFF
V gene: TRBV6-5; J gene: TRBJ1-1; CDR3 protein: CASRMQENTEAFF
V gene: TRBV7-9; J gene: TRBJ2-5; CDR3 protein: CASSLSSGQETQYF
V gene: TRBV28; J gene: TRBJ1-2; CDR3 protein: CASSPSAGQYNYGYTF
V gene: TRBV29-1; J gene: TRBJ1-1; CDR3 protein: CSVEDPARGEALNAFF
V gene: TRBV7-9; J gene: TRBJ2-3; CDR3 protein: CASSPGTYVSTDTQYF
V gene: TRBV18; J gene: TRBJ2-7; CDR3 protein: CASSPGQGDEQYF
V gene: TRBV5-1; J gene: TRBJ1-1; CDR3 protein: CASSLGAGPNTEAFF
V gene: TRBV2; J gene: TRBJ1-3; CDR3 protein: CASSLAGGEGNTIYF
V gene: TRBV4-1; J gene: TRBJ2-2; CDR3 protein: CASSLRWSTGVTGELFF
V gene: TRBV18; J gene: TRBJ2-1; CDR3 protein: CASSPQGTGNLNERFF
V gene: TRBV3-1/TRBV3-2; J gene: TRBJ1-3; CDR3 protein: CASLNRGSGNTIYF
V gene: TRBV7-2; J gene: TRBJ1-1; CDR3 protein: CASSLEAGNTEAFF
V gene: TRBV14; J gene: TRBJ1-6; CDR3 protein: CASSQDAGTGYSPLHF
V gene: TRBV7-9; J gene: TRBJ1-2; CDR3 protein: CASSSLTDRGKYGYTF
V gene: TRBV12-3/TRBV12-4; J gene: TRBJ1-6; CDR3 protein: CASSGQGDSPLHF
V gene: TRBV11-2; J gene: TRBJ1-5; CDR3 protein: CASSLSRGGSNQPQHF
V gene: TRBV10-3; J gene: TRBJ2-5; CDR3 protein: CAISEAEETQYF
V gene: TRBV4-1; J gene: TRBJ1-3; CDR3 protein: CASSQLVGNTIYF